Shown below are 15 T cell receptor beta chains from a single sample sequenced in a study of glioma-infiltrating T cells. Using RNA template, CDR3s of TCR alpha and beta were amplified with iRepertoire arm-PCR. In TCRdb, the multiplex PCR reads were re-called with MiXCR into one record per CDR3 protein. The sample consists of over 15,000 distinct CDR3 sequences, nearly 60% of them appearing once. Sequenced: glioma tissue, nonneoplastic brain tissue, or PBMCs (not recorded which). The receptors come from a human donor with low-grade glioma or glioblastoma, undergoing nonglioma brain surgery, or in good health (not recorded which).

V and J are TRBV20-1 and TRBJ1-2; D gene ambiguous. The CDR3 covers 13 residues. V lost 1 base, J lost 0 bases, and 6 bases lay in between. Germline CDR1 DFQATT, CDR2 SNEGSKA (reference sequence). The CDR3 DNA sequence: TGCAGTGCTAGAGGTGGTCCTAACTATGGCTACACCTTC. The encoded protein is CSARGGPNYGYTF.

This clonotype was observed a few times. The chain employs TRBV25-1 and TRBJ2-7; no clear D gene. Looked up from germline, CDR1 is MGHDK and CDR2 is SYGVNS. Trimming pared 4 bases from V and 3 bases from J, leaving 4 bases between. The CDR3 length is 11 residues. The CDR3 DNA reads as TGTGCCAGCAGTGTTAGCTACGAGCAGTACTTC. Amino acid sequence: CASSVSYEQYF.

A remark on this clonotype: The missing conserved phenylalanine or tryptophan at the end of this CDR3 makes a read error likely. The chain joins TRBV7-9 to TRBJ2-2, with TRBD1 identical over 7 bases. Trimming cost V 6 bases and J 5 bases; bases outside gene matches: 15. CDR1 and CDR2 from the germline V gene are SEHNR and FQNEAQ (reference sequence). The CDR3 sequence is 17 residues long. The CDR3 nucleotides read TGTGCCAGCAGATCCCACCCCACAGGGGTACCAACCGGGGAGCTGTTTCTT. Its protein is CASRSHPTGVPTGELFL.

This clonotype was picked up a small number of times. DNA of the CDR3: TGTGCCGCCACCGCTGGGGTTCCTTGGTTCTTT. This translates into CAATAGVPWFF. The chain has TRBV6-2 or TRBV6-3 and TRBJ1-1; D uncertain. This CDR3 has 11 residues. In germline, CDR1 is MNHEY, CDR2 SVGEGT. Trimming shortened V by 11 bases and J by 14 bases, and 21 bases separated the two germline ends.

This chain links TRBV27 with TRBJ1-1, with TRBD1 matching over 10 bases. This CDR3 region has 15 residues. V was clipped by 6 bases and J by 1 base; unmatched bases: 5. Germline V gene data show CDR1 as MNHEY and CDR2 as SMNVEV (reference sequence). In DNA, the CDR3 is TGTGCCAGCAGCCGGGGGACAGGGGCGAACACTGAAGCTTTCTTT. This translates into CASSRGTGANTEAFF.

The V call is TRBV28, the J call TRBJ2-1, with 7 bases that match TRBD2. The length of the CDR3 is 15 residues. After removal of 3 bases from V and 7 bases from J, the junction contained 9 bases not matched to a gene. Germline CDR1 and CDR2: MDHEN and SYDVKM. Written as DNA, the CDR3 is TGTGCCAGCAGTTTCTTCGCGGGAGCGAGGAATGAGCAGTTCTTC. This sequence encodes CASSFFAGARNEQFF.

This clonotype has just a few counts. V and J are TRBV7-8 and TRBJ2-3; 7 nucleotides align to TRBD1. J lost 4 bases, V lost 6 bases, and 13 bases had no gene match. CDR1 SGHVS and CDR2 FQNEAQ come from the germline V gene. The CDR3 covers 16 residues. The CDR3 loop reads CASRSPTGESADTQYF. The DNA of the CDR3 is TGTGCCAGCAGGAGCCCTACAGGGGAGAGCGCAGATACGCAGTATTTT.

A few counts support this clonotype. V and J are TRBV20-1 and TRBJ2-7, with a tentative D call TRBD2 (5 bases). The V and J ends lost 0 bases and 6 bases respectively, with 12 bases between them. The CDR3 length is 13 residues. Germline assignment: CDR1 DFQATT and CDR2 SNEGSKA (reference sequence). CDR3 residues: CSARDTAVGEQYF. CDR3 DNA sequence: TGCAGTGCTAGAGATACAGCGGTAGGCGAGCAGTACTTC.

CDR3 in amino acids: CATSRKNAGLAVSTDTQYF. The CDR3 nucleotides are TGTGCCACCAGCAGAAAGAACGCGGGACTAGCGGTGAGCACAGATACGCAGTATTTT. The J gene is TRBJ2-3, the V gene TRBV15; TRBD2 aligns across 11 bases. Losses at the gene ends were 2 bases for V and 0 bases for J; bases not matched to a gene: 10. The germline V gene encodes CDR1 LNHNV and CDR2 YYDKDF (reference sequence). The CDR3 has 19 residues.

This chain links TRBV2 with TRBJ1-5, with D possibly matching TRBD1 (5 bases). Per the germline V gene, CDR1 is SNHLY and CDR2 is FYNNEI. Trimming left V 7 bases short and J 0 bases short, with 10 bases between. The CDR3 has 14 amino acids. For the CDR3, the DNA is TGTGCCAGCAAGGGGCAGTATAGCAATCAGCCCCAGCATTTT. Translated, it gives CASKGQYSNQPQHF.

By sample fraction, this clonotype is medium-sized. The V gene is TRBV28, the J gene TRBJ1-6; TRBD1 is a possible D gene (5 bases). This CDR3 has 13 amino acids. From germline, CDR1 is MDHEN and CDR2 SYDVKM. Trimming cost V 3 bases and J 9 bases, with 9 bases left between them. The CDR3 loop is CASSFEGPSPLHF. The DNA of the CDR3 is TGTGCCAGCAGTTTCGAGGGACCTTCACCCCTCCACTTT.

J is TRBJ1-1 and V is TRBV7-9; 10 bases are a match to TRBD1. Trimming took 6 bases from V and 7 from J; bases not matched to a gene: 11. Germline CDR1 is SEHNR and CDR2 is FQNEAQ (reference sequence). The CDR3 runs 15 residues. In nucleotides, the CDR3 is TGTGCCAGCAGGACAGGGGGCGGTTGGTGGGGTGAAGCTTTCTTT. Its protein is CASRTGGGWWGEAFF.

This clonotype counts as medium-sized (0.01 to 0.1%). CDR3 sequence (DNA): TGTGCCAGCATTTCACAAGAAGAGGTTTATAATTCACCCCTCCACTTT. Encoded protein: CASISQEEVYNSPLHF. The chain links TRBV6-1 to TRBJ1-6, with D unresolved. The CDR3 is made up of 16 amino acids. CDR1 and CDR2 (germline): MNHNS, SASEGT. Trimming shortened V by 7 bases and J by 4 bases, and 17 bases separated the two germline ends.

The sample holds one count of this clonotype. This may arise from a read error, as a much more abundant clone is one base away. This rearrangement joins TRBV9 to TRBJ1-1; D ambiguous. The ends were cut back, 2 bases at V and 1 base at J, with 9 bases in the middle. The CDR3 has 14 amino acids. Germline-derived CDR1 and CDR2 are SGDLS and YYNGEE. CDR3 loop: CASSVDMENTEAFF. CDR3 coding DNA: TGTGCCAGCAGCGTTGATATGGAGAACACTGAAGCTTTCTTT.

This clonotype was recorded a few times. The J gene is TRBJ2-1, the V gene TRBV20-1; 8 bases are a match to TRBD2. Germline CDR1 is DFQATT and CDR2 is SNEGSKA (reference sequence). This CDR3 comprises 12 residues. CDR3 region: CTPGPRGGEQFF. The CDR3 nucleotides read TGCACCCCAGGCCCCCGGGGGGGCGAGCAGTTCTTC.